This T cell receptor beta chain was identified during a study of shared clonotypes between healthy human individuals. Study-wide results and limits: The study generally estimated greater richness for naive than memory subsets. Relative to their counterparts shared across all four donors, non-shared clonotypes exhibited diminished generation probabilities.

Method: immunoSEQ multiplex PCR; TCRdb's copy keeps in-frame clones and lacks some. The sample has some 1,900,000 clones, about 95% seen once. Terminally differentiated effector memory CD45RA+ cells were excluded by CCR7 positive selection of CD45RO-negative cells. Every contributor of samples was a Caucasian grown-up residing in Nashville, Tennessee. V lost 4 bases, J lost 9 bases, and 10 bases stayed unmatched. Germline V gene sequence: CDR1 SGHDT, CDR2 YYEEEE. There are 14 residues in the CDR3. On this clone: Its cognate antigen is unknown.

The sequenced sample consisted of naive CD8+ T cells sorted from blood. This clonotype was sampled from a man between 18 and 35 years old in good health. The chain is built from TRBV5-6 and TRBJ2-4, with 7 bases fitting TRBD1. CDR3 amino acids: CASSTETGLGIQYF. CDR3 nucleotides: TGTGCCAGCAGCACCGAGACAGGGTTGGGCATTCAGTACTTC. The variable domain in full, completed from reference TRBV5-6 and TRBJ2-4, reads DAGVTQSPTHLIKTRGQQVTLRCSPKSGHDTVSWYQQALGQGPQFIFQYYEEEERQRGNFPDRFSGHQFPNYSSELNVNALLLGDSALYLCASSTETGLGIQYFGAGTRLSVL.